Detailed here is one T cell receptor (beta chain). The CDR3 spans 14 residues. V gave up 4 bases and J gave up 3 bases; unmatched junction bases: 6. Germline V lookup: CDR1 LNHDA, CDR2 SQIVND (reference sequence). The data originate from a study of blood T cell repertoires in COVID-19. In the source study's methods: Reference gene primer amplification gave estimated nucleated cell counts. Libraries were prepared by immunoSEQ multiplex PCR; TCRdb keeps only in-frame clonotypes and omits some of them. V and J calls and clone size come straight from that table; D and trimming were deduced from the DNA. The sample holds 210,000 or so clones, about 85% seen once.

Sequencing was done on a sample of peripheral blood. The chain uses TRBV19 and TRBJ2-7; TRBD1 matches at 7 bases. The receptor's source is a woman older than 75 with active or convalescent COVID-19. CDR3 region: CASSTQGSDYEQYF. The CDR3 region has the DNA TGTGCCAGTAGTACACAGGGGAGCGACTACGAGCAGTACTTC. Complete variable domain (other parts from reference TRBV19 and TRBJ2-7): DGGITQSPKYLFRKEGQNVTLSCEQNLNHDAMYWYRQDPGQGLRLIYYSQIVNDFQKGDIAEGYSVSREKKESFPLTVTSAQKNPTAFYLCASSTQGSDYEQYFGPGTRLTVT.